A selection of T cell receptor beta chains follows, all from one sample in a study of CD8+CD57+ T cells in acquired aplastic anemia. TCRdb reprocessed the reads via MiXCR and lists one record per CDR3 protein. The sample includes fewer than 200,000 distinct CDR3 sequences, around 50% of them seen just once. The sequenced sample consisted of sorted CD4+, CD8+, or CD8+CD57+ T cells (not recorded which) from PBMCs. The receptors derive from a human donor with aplastic anemia. Each CDR3 is given with its conserved first and last residue. The D gene is left open where the match is weak. The listing skips clone size in some rows; elsewhere it reads once, few, many or a size class.

cdr3_nt	cdr3_aa	j_call	clone_size	v_call	d_call
TGCAGTGCTAGAGTGGAGGGGGGGACCTACGAGCAGTACTTC	CSARVEGGTYEQYF	TRBJ2-7	NA	TRBV20-1	NA
TGTGCCAGCAGCGGGACGGACCGGGGAGCCCTCCACTTT	CASSGTDRGALHF	TRBJ1-6	NA	TRBV2	NA
TGTGCCAGCAGAGCCGAGAGCGGGGGGACGACCTCCTACGAGCAGTACTTC	CASRAESGGTTSYEQYF	TRBJ2-7	NA	TRBV7-6	TRBD2
TGTGCCAGTAGTGGGGATACGCAGTATTTT	CASSGDTQYF	TRBJ2-3	NA	TRBV19	NA
TGTGCCAGCTCACCCGCGGGCGGGGGCGATTCCTACGAGCAGTACTTC	CASSPAGGGDSYEQYF	TRBJ2-7	few	TRBV18	NA
TGTGCCAGCAGTAAAACTCCGGGGGCCCCCACTGAAGCTTTCTTT	CASSKTPGAPTEAFF	TRBJ1-1	few	TRBV6-1	NA
TGTGCCAGTAGTATACAGGCAGATGGCTACACCTTC	CASSIQADGYTF	TRBJ1-2	NA	TRBV19	NA
TGTGCCAGTAGTATGGAGAGAACTGAAGCTTTCTTT	CASSMERTEAFF	TRBJ1-1	NA	TRBV19	NA
TGTGCCAGCAGCTACGTCGGAGGGAGAACAGATACGCAGTATTTT	CASSYVGGRTDTQYF	TRBJ2-3	NA	TRBV7-8	NA
TGCAGTGCTAGGGACGGGGGTAGCAATCAGCCCCAGCATTTT	CSARDGGSNQPQHF	TRBJ1-5	NA	TRBV20-1	NA
TGTGCCAGCAGTCTAGGGGGGGCCGGCTACACCTTC	CASSLGGAGYTF	TRBJ1-2	NA	TRBV7-9	NA
TGCAGCGTTGAATGGACCAACACCGGGGGGCTGTTTTTT	CSVEWTNTGGLFF	TRBJ2-2	NA	TRBV29-1	NA
TGTGCCAGCAGTGGGGACGGACTTTGGCAGTACTTC	CASSGDGLWQYF	TRBJ2-7	many	TRBV6-1	NA
TGCGCCAGCAGCTCCGGGGGGCCCGACGGCTACACCTTC	CASSSGGPDGYTF	TRBJ1-2	many	TRBV5-1	NA
TGTGCCAGCCGGCAGCTATTTTCCTACGAGCAGTACTTC	CASRQLFSYEQYF	TRBJ2-7	many	TRBV6-1	NA
TGTGCCAGCACAAAGGCGTTAGTTAATGAAAAACTGTTTTTT	CASTKALVNEKLFF	TRBJ1-4	NA	TRBV2	NA
TGTGCCAGCAGTTACCCAGGACGGTCACCCCTCCACTTT	CASSYPGRSPLHF	TRBJ1-6	many	TRBV6-5	NA
TGTGCCAGCAGTTTAGGAGGGCTTCGGAACGAGCAGTACTTC	CASSLGGLRNEQYF	TRBJ2-7	many	TRBV12-3/TRBV12-4	NA
TGCAGTGCCTCCGGGGACAGGGAGACTGAAGCTTTCTTT	CSASGDRETEAFF	TRBJ1-1	NA	TRBV20-1	TRBD1
TGCAGTGCTGAGGACCTAATAGGGCACAATGAGCAGTTCTTC	CSAEDLIGHNEQFF	TRBJ2-1	NA	TRBV20-1	NA
TGCGCCAGCAGCCCGACTAAGCAGTGGGAGACCCAGTACTTC	CASSPTKQWETQYF	TRBJ2-5	NA	TRBV5-1	NA
TGTGCCTCCGAGGATACCACCTACAATGAGCAGTTCTTC	CASEDTTYNEQFF	TRBJ2-1	NA	TRBV10-3	NA
TGTGCCAGCAGCGCTCACAGGGTTGGGACCGGGGAGCTGTTTTTT	CASSAHRVGTGELFF	TRBJ2-2	NA	TRBV6-1	NA
TGTGCCAGCAACCCCGAAGAGACCCAGTACTTC	CASNPEETQYF	TRBJ2-5	many	TRBV7-2	NA
TGTGCCAGTAGTATATGGCAGGTGGGAGGCTACACCTTC	CASSIWQVGGYTF	TRBJ1-2	many	TRBV19	NA
TGTGCCACCAGCAGAGGTGATTCTAGCGGGCTCAATGAGCAGTTCTTC	CATSRGDSSGLNEQFF	TRBJ2-1	NA	TRBV15	TRBD2
TGTGCTAGTGGTTTGGAACCAAACACTGAAGCTTTCTTT	CASGLEPNTEAFF	TRBJ1-1	many	TRBV12-5	NA
TGCGCCAGCAGCTTTTCGGGACAGGGCGCCTACGAGCAGTACTTC	CASSFSGQGAYEQYF	TRBJ2-7	NA	TRBV5-1	TRBD1
TGCAGCGTTGACCTAGCGGGAGTGTCCGGGGCCAACGTCCTGACTTTC	CSVDLAGVSGANVLTF	TRBJ2-6	NA	TRBV29-1	TRBD2
TGTGCCAGCAGCCAAGAAATCTGGGGGAATGAGCAGTTCTTC	CASSQEIWGNEQFF	TRBJ2-1	many	TRBV14	NA
TGTGCCAGCAGTTACTCGGTAGTAGGGGGTGCAGGGGCCAACGTCCTGACTTTC	CASSYSVVGGAGANVLTF	TRBJ2-6	few	TRBV6-2/TRBV6-3	NA